This T cell receptor beta chain was identified during a study of T cell responses to AZD1222 COVID-19 vaccine. Broader study findings: The donor cohort was predominantly white British with a female majority, and clonal diversity may have been underestimated. A rise in Spike-specific TCR breadth and depth followed two AZD1222 doses.

Trimming cost V 3 bases and J 3 bases; bases outside gene matches: 3. CDR1 and CDR2 (germline): SGDLS, YYNGEE. The CDR3 consists of 16 residues. This table comes from immunoSEQ multiplex PCR, and its TCRdb copy is limited to in-frame clones, with some not included. This table has some 54,000 clones, more than 70% appearing once. With regard to this clone: No antigen is known for it.

Sequencing was performed on peripheral blood, taken on day 0 of AZD1222 vaccination. The chain recombines TRBV9 with TRBJ2-1, with TRBD2 matching over 13 bases. This TCR came from an adult in good health. In nucleotides, the CDR3 is TGTGCCAGCAGCGCCGGGACTAGCGGGAACTACAATGAGCAGTTCTTC. Its protein product is CASSAGTSGNYNEQFF.